The text below deals with one TCR beta chain. Other DNA sequences from this sample encode an identical CDR3 as well. The protocol was immunoSEQ multiplex PCR, while the TCRdb copy is restricted to in-frame clones and leaves out a portion. The sample consists of a few million clones, around 90% of them appearing once. V was clipped by 0 bases and J by 6 bases; unmatched bases: 4. The CDR3 loop spans 15 amino acids. The germline V gene encodes CDR1 KGHSH and CDR2 LQKENI. These data belong to a study of shared clonotypes between healthy human individuals. Study-level background: Three plates each covered CD4 naive and memory; CD8 naive two, CD8 memory one.

Source material: naive CD4+ T cells from PBMCs. The subset: CD45RA+ positively selected. The V and J genes are TRBV18 and TRBJ2-1; 8 nucleotides agree with TRBD1. This sequence originates from a man aged 18 to 30 in good health. Some clones in this sample may be carry-over from other donors' samples. CDR3 protein: CASSPPPGGLNEQFF. As DNA, the CDR3 is TGTGCCAGCTCACCACCCCCAGGGGGCCTCAATGAGCAGTTCTTC.